The 27 T cell receptor beta chains below were found in one sample sequenced in a study of cytomegalovirus exposure and HLA in healthy donors. 60 Vbeta and 13 Jbeta primers were used in PCR. Generated by immunoSEQ multiplex PCR, the TCRdb table keeps only in-frame clones and is missing some. The repertoire holds approximately 140,000 clones, with approximately 81% as singletons. The material sequenced was PBMCs. These receptors were obtained from a man aged 18 to 30 in good health and CMV-seronegative.

The table lists this clone with a count of one. V usage is TRBV28 and J usage is TRBJ2-5, with D possibly TRBD1 on 6 matching bases. V lost 2 bases, J lost 6 bases, and 13 bases lay in between. The CDR3 spans 14 residues. The V gene's germline CDR1 is MDHEN and CDR2 SYDVKM. The CDR3 is CASSLHPRGKTQYF. The CDR3 coding sequence is TGTGCCAGCAGTTTACACCCCAGGGGTAAGACCCAGTACTTC. The variable domain in full, with the rest retrieved from reference TRBV28 and TRBJ2-5, is DVKVTQSSRYLVKRTGEKVFLECVQDMDHENMFWYRQDPGLGLRLIYFSYDVKMKEKGDIPEGYSVSREKKERFSLILESASTNQTSMYLCASSLHPRGKTQYFGPGTRLLVL.

Comment on this clone: The junction shows a germline mismatch at one end, possibly a read error. CDR3 sequence reads: CASSLGGSREKLFF. The CDR3 DNA is TGTGCCAGCAGTTTAGGGGGCTCGAGAGAAAAACTGTTTTTT. The V call is TRBV11-2, the J call TRBJ1-4; 7 nucleotides align to TRBD1. Germline CDR1 SGHAT, CDR2 FQNNGV. This CDR3 has 14 residues.

This chain joins TRBV9 and TRBJ2-7; a possible D gene is TRBD1 (6 bases). The ends were cut back, 3 bases at V and 2 bases at J, with 15 bases in the middle. Germline CDR1 and CDR2: SGDLS and YYNGEE. The CDR3 runs 15 residues. CDR3 residues: CASSAGQSPTYEQYF. In DNA form, the CDR3 reads TGTGCCAGCAGCGCCGGACAGAGCCCAACCTACGAGCAGTACTTC. Filled out from reference TRBV9 and TRBJ2-7, the complete variable domain reads DSGVTQTPKHLITATGQRVTLRCSPRSGDLSVYWYQQSLDQGLQFLIQYYNGEERAKGNILERFSAQQFPDLHSELNLSSLELGDSALYFCASSAGQSPTYEQYFGPGTRLTVT.

This clone was seen more than once but under ten times. The chain is built from TRBV7-9 and TRBJ2-1; TRBD2 is a possible D gene (6 bases). The CDR3 has 15 amino acids. The germline gives CDR1 SEHNR, CDR2 FQNEAQ (reference sequence). Trimming cost V 5 bases and J 8 bases, with 19 bases left between them. Written as DNA, the CDR3 is TGTGCCAGCAGCACCCGACTAGGCTGGGGCGATGAGCAGTTCTTC. Encoded protein: CASSTRLGWGDEQFF.

CDR3 in DNA: TGTGCCAGCAGCTTGTTGGCCCAAAACGAGCAGTACTTC. This codes for CASSLLAQNEQYF. This sequence joins TRBV5-6 and TRBJ2-7; no clear D gene. This CDR3 comprises 13 residues. CDR1 is SGHDT and CDR2 is YYEEEE in the germline V gene. V was cut by 1 base and J by 5 bases, with 10 bases left in between.

This chain joins TRBV28 and TRBJ1-2; 7 bases are shared with TRBD1. CDR1 is MDHEN, CDR2 SYDVKM, per germline. V dropped 4 bases and J dropped 2; count of bases not matched to a gene: 10. There are 16 residues in the CDR3. CDR3 nucleotides: TGTGCCAGCAGTTCACAAACCGGGACAGAGAACTATGGCTACACCTTC. This sequence encodes CASSSQTGTENYGYTF.

The chain links TRBV7-2 to TRBJ2-7, with 11 bases aligning to TRBD1. The CDR3 length is 16 residues. Germline trimming cut 5 bases from V and 2 bases from J; bases unmatched to any gene: 8. Germline values: CDR1 SGHTA, CDR2 FQGNSA. The CDR3 DNA follows: TGTGCCAGCAGCATTCGTCCGGGACAGGGGGCCTACGAGCAGTACTTC. Amino acids: CASSIRPGQGAYEQYF.

The CDR3, as DNA: TGTGCCATATGCATGCTGAGCTCTGGAAACACCATATATTTT. It translates to CAICMLSSGNTIYF. This rearrangement joins TRBV21-1 to TRBJ1-3. TRBV21-1 corresponds to a pseudogene. This CDR3 comprises 14 residues.

The chain couples TRBV7-9 to TRBJ1-2; 8 nucleotides align to TRBD1. This CDR3 comprises 16 residues. Losses at the gene ends were 5 bases for V and 3 bases for J; bases not matched to a gene: 11. Germline V gene sequence: CDR1 SEHNR, CDR2 FQNEAQ (reference sequence). The CDR3 coding sequence is TGTGCCAGCAGCGAAGACAGGGGTGGTGGGGACTATGGCTACACCTTC. Its translation is CASSEDRGGGDYGYTF.

The chain links TRBV9 to TRBJ2-2; D uncertain. Germline CDR1 SGDLS, CDR2 YYNGEE. Trimming took 7 bases from V and 4 from J, leaving 5 bases between them. The CDR3 is made up of 11 amino acids. CDR3 protein: CASGLTGELFF. As DNA, the CDR3 is TGTGCCAGCGGGCTCACCGGGGAGCTGTTTTTT.

In its sample, this clone was seen a few times. The genes are TRBV9 and TRBJ1-4, with 9 bases that match TRBD1. The V gene end was trimmed by 3 bases and the J gene end by 8 bases; junction bases not matched to a gene: 5. Germline V CDR1 and CDR2: SGDLS, YYNGEE. The CDR3 is made up of 14 amino acids. CDR3 sequence (DNA): TGTGCCAGCAGCGGGTACAGGGGGCAAGAAAAACTGTTTTTT. As protein: CASSGYRGQEKLFF.

In its sample, this clone was seen once. The chain employs TRBV28 and TRBJ1-5, with 9 bases identical to TRBD1. Germline V gene lookup returns CDR1 MDHEN and CDR2 SYDVKM. The CDR3 runs to 18 residues. The ends lost 1 base at V and 1 base at J; junction bases unmatched: 8. The CDR3 reads CASSLYRDRAASNQPQHF. The CDR3 bases are TGTGCCAGCAGTTTATACCGGGACAGGGCCGCAAGCAATCAGCCCCAGCATTTT.

V is TRBV28 and J is TRBJ1-2; tentatively, D is TRBD1 (5 bases). Trimming left V 3 bases short and J 1 base short, with 9 bases between. Germline loops: CDR1 MDHEN, CDR2 SYDVKM. CDR3 size: 14 residues. CDR3 residues: CASSFRGLNYGYTF. CDR3 DNA: TGTGCCAGCAGTTTTCGGGGACTTAACTATGGCTACACCTTC.

The chain employs TRBV5-4 and TRBJ2-5; possible D gene TRBD2, 6 bases. Between the trimmed V and J ends, which lost 4 bases and 4 bases, there was a span of 17 bases. Germline loops: CDR1 SGHNT, CDR2 YYREEE (reference sequence). The CDR3 covers 15 residues. The CDR3 region is CASSDDGGDRETQYF. The DNA of the CDR3 is TGTGCCAGCAGCGACGACGGCGGGGATCGAGAGACCCAGTACTTC.

The V gene is TRBV7-8, the J gene TRBJ1-5; D unclear. The germline V and J ends were trimmed by 1 base and 0 bases, with 19 bases remaining between them. CDR1 and CDR2 (germline): SGHVS, FQNEAQ. The CDR3 totals 19 residues. CDR3 region: CASSLVVSWAAHSNQPQHF. CDR3 sequence (DNA): TGTGCCAGCAGCTTAGTGGTTTCGTGGGCAGCTCATAGCAATCAGCCCCAGCATTTT. The variable domain in full, completed from reference TRBV7-8 and TRBJ1-5, reads GAGVSQSPRYKVAKRGQDVALRCDPISGHVSLFWYQQALGQGPEFLTYFQNEAQLDKSGLPSDRFFAERPEGSVSTLKIQRTQQEDSAVYLCASSLVVSWAAHSNQPQHFGDGTRLSIL.

This sequence joins TRBV27 and TRBJ1-6, with D unclear. The length of the CDR3 is 16 residues. The V gene's germline CDR1 is MNHEY and CDR2 SMNVEV (reference sequence). The V gene lost 7 bases and the J gene lost 5 bases, with 18 bases spanning the gap. In DNA, the CDR3 is TGTGCCAGCAAGGAGCTACGGGGAGTAAATAATTCACCCCTCCACTTT. Protein sequence: CASKELRGVNNSPLHF.

The chain links TRBV28 to TRBJ2-5, with TRBD1 as a possible D gene (5 bases). Matching the DNA end better, TRBJ2-7 makes the J call doubtful. This CDR3 contains 21 residues. The V gene's germline CDR1 is MDHEN and CDR2 SYDVKM. In nucleotides, the CDR3 is TGTGCCAGCAGTCAGAAACTGTTGGGGCTCAGGGTTAAGGCTGTTGGATACGAGCAGTACTTC. Protein sequence: CASSQKLLGLRVKAVGYEQYF.

This clone was counted a few times. The genes are TRBV6-5 and TRBJ2-1, with D maybe TRBD1 (6 bases). The CDR3 runs 14 residues. Germline CDR1 MNHEY, CDR2 SVGAGI. V lost 0 bases and J lost 7, with 10 bases in between. The CDR3 region is CASSYSTGSNEQFF. CDR3 coding DNA: TGTGCCAGCAGTTACTCCACAGGGAGTAATGAGCAGTTCTTC.

This clone showed up just a few times. V is TRBV7-9 and J is TRBJ1-1; D not certain. CDR1 SEHNR and CDR2 FQNEAQ come from the germline V gene (reference sequence). The CDR3 is 12 residues long. The V and J ends lost 7 bases and 3 bases respectively, with 9 bases between them. The CDR3 loop is CASIKGDTEAFF. Written as DNA, the CDR3 is TGTGCCAGCATAAAAGGAGACACTGAAGCTTTCTTT.

The chain combines TRBV7-2 with TRBJ1-5; 7 bases map to TRBD1. The CDR3 sequence is 16 residues long. The germline CDR1 and CDR2 sequences are SGHTA and FQGNSA. J was trimmed by 6 bases and V by 1 base; bases with no gene match: 9. CDR3 amino acids: CASSLGFRGRIQPQHF. The DNA of the CDR3 is TGTGCCAGCAGCTTAGGTTTTAGGGGGCGAATTCAGCCCCAGCATTTT.

The chain carries TRBV6-5 and TRBJ2-1, with no clear D. The V gene lost 10 bases and the J gene lost 7 bases, with 17 bases spanning the gap. CDR1 MNHEY and CDR2 SVGAGI come from the germline V gene. The CDR3 runs 13 residues. The chain's CDR3 is CATLKSATNEQFF. CDR3 coding DNA: TGTGCCACCCTAAAGTCAGCGACTAATGAGCAGTTCTTC.

This chain connects TRBV30 to TRBJ2-5, with 10 nucleotides matching TRBD2. Trimming cost V 0 bases and J 4 bases; bases outside gene matches: 5. This CDR3 spans 15 amino acids. CDR1 is GTSNPN and CDR2 is SVGIG in the germline V gene (reference sequence). The CDR3 is CAWSVLAGDVETQYF. Here the CDR3 DNA reads TGTGCCTGGAGTGTCCTAGCGGGGGACGTAGAGACCCAGTACTTC.

A few counts support this clone. The chain links TRBV6-1 to TRBJ2-7; D is unclear. The V end lost 6 bases, the J end lost 5 bases, and 11 bases lay between the germline ends. The CDR3 covers 12 residues. Germline CDR1 MNHNS, CDR2 SASEGT. The CDR3 spells CASSRVRDEQYF. The CDR3 coding sequence is TGTGCCAGCAGCCGGGTGCGCGACGAGCAGTACTTC.

The chain joins TRBV30 to TRBJ1-2, with TRBD1 as a possible D gene (5 bases). Germline V gene data show CDR1 as GTSNPN and CDR2 as SVGIG (reference sequence). The CDR3 extends over 14 amino acids. The V gene lost 0 bases and the J gene lost 4 bases, with 12 bases spanning the gap. The CDR3 DNA reads TGTGCCTGGAGTGTGGAGGGACGGGGCTATGGCTACACCTTC. It yields the protein CAWSVEGRGYGYTF.

This clone showed up just a few times. The CDR3 region is CASSPGQGASPLHF. DNA of the CDR3: TGTGCCAGCAGCCCGGGACAGGGGGCATCACCCCTCCACTTT. The V gene is TRBV7-6, the J gene TRBJ1-6, with 12 bases that match TRBD1. CDR1 is SGHVS and CDR2 is FNYEAQ in the germline V gene. Unmatched junction bases numbered 3, after V lost 5 bases and J lost 10 bases. This CDR3 contains 14 residues.

The V and J genes are TRBV2 and TRBJ1-1; D remains ambiguous. This CDR3 contains 14 residues. Germline V gene sequence: CDR1 SNHLY, CDR2 FYNNEI. Trimming cost V 4 bases and J 6 bases, with 15 bases left between them. This CDR3 is CASSVPAWEAEAFF. DNA for the CDR3: TGTGCCAGCAGTGTACCGGCATGGGAGGCTGAAGCTTTCTTT.

V gene TRBV28 combines with J gene TRBJ2-7, with 7 bases that match TRBD1. The CDR3 runs 15 residues. The germline gives CDR1 MDHEN, CDR2 SYDVKM. V gave up 7 bases and J gave up 3 bases; unmatched junction bases: 12. The CDR3, as DNA: TGTGCCAGCACCAGCCAATCAGGACAGGTCTACGAGCAGTACTTC. Its translation: CASTSQSGQVYEQYF.